These 12 T cell receptor beta chains share one sample of origin, sequenced in a study of blood T cell repertoires in COVID-19. Assay: immunoSEQ multiplex PCR; the TCRdb copy retains only in-frame clones and omits some. The table has fewer than 150,000 clones, just over 70% seen once. The specimen was peripheral blood. The receptors come from a human donor with acute or convalescent COVID-19. The donor label of this sample is uncertain.

This clone appeared a few times. The chain's CDR3 is CASSLRSWYNSPLHF. DNA for the CDR3: TGTGCCAGCAGTCTCAGGTCGTGGTATAATTCACCCCTCCACTTT. The chain uses TRBV28 and TRBJ1-6; no clear D gene. The CDR3 sequence is 15 residues long. Per the germline V gene, CDR1 is MDHEN and CDR2 is SYDVKM. Trimming pared 5 bases from V and 4 bases from J, leaving 12 bases between.

This rearrangement joins TRBV3-1 (or the pseudogene TRBV3-2) to TRBJ2-5, with 9 bases aligning to TRBD2. The CDR3 is 15 amino acids. The germline gives CDR1 LGHDT, CDR2 YNNKEL (reference sequence). With V trimmed by 1 base and J by 7 bases, 7 bases remained unmatched. CDR3 residues: CASSQGLAGSGTQYF. CDR3 nucleotide sequence: TGTGCCAGCAGCCAAGGGCTAGCGGGGTCGGGGACCCAGTACTTC.

The gene calls are TRBV5-6 and TRBJ2-3; D unclear. Trimming stripped 1 base from V and 0 bases from J, with 9 bases between. This CDR3 has 15 residues. Germline V gives CDR1 SGHDT, CDR2 YYEEEE. The CDR3 reads CASSLWQASTDTQYF. The DNA of the CDR3 is TGTGCCAGCAGCTTGTGGCAGGCTAGCACAGATACGCAGTATTTT.

This chain links TRBV30 with TRBJ2-1; D is undetermined. V lost 4 bases and J 4 bases, leaving 5 bases between the germline ends. The CDR3 has 11 residues. The germline CDR1 and CDR2 sequences are GTSNPN and SVGIG (reference sequence). The CDR3 DNA sequence: TGTGCCTGGACAGGTTACAATGAGCAGTTCTTC. Protein sequence: CAWTGYNEQFF.

This rearrangement joins TRBV7-3 to TRBJ2-5, with TRBD1 matching 9 bases. This CDR3 region has 14 residues. CDR1 SGHTA and CDR2 FQGTGA come from the germline V gene. V lost 5 bases to trimming and J lost 5 bases; unmatched junction nucleotides: 6. The CDR3 nucleotides read TGTGCCAGCAGCCAACAGGGGGCTGGTGAGACCCAGTACTTC. Protein: CASSQQGAGETQYF.

This rearrangement joins TRBV3-1 (or the pseudogene TRBV3-2) to TRBJ2-2; 11 bases line up with TRBD2. Germline V gene lookup returns CDR1 LGHDT and CDR2 YNNKEL (reference sequence). This CDR3 contains 17 residues. V shed 4 bases and J 9 bases; nucleotides not matched to a gene: 13. CDR3 sequence: CASSLVPLAGGPRELFF. CDR3 DNA: TGTGCCAGCAGCCTAGTCCCTTTAGCGGGGGGGCCAAGGGAGCTGTTTTTT.

The chain joins TRBV5-4 to TRBJ1-1, with D possibly matching TRBD1 (6 bases). Trimming removed 1 base from V and 4 bases from J, with 14 bases in between. Germline CDR1 is SGHNT and CDR2 is YYREEE (reference sequence). This CDR3 has 15 amino acids. The chain's CDR3 is CASSLNRVVGTEAFF. For the CDR3, the DNA is TGTGCCAGCAGCTTGAACAGGGTTGTTGGCACTGAAGCTTTCTTT.

CDR3 bases: TGTGCCAGCTCATCCAAGGGGGGGATCGATGAGCAGTTCTTC. Amino acids: CASSSKGGIDEQFF. The gene calls are TRBV18 and TRBJ2-1, with a possible D match to TRBD2 (7 bases). The V gene's germline CDR1 is KGHSH and CDR2 LQKENI. The CDR3 consists of 14 residues. V lost 5 bases and J 8 bases, leaving 16 bases between the germline ends.

J is TRBJ2-5 and V is TRBV7-2; TRBD2 matches 9 bases. This CDR3 region has 18 residues. With V trimmed by 5 bases and J by 7 bases, 20 bases remained unmatched. Germline V gene lookup returns CDR1 SGHTA and CDR2 FQGNSA. This CDR3 is CASSPTFLVAGDPGTQYF. The CDR3, as DNA: TGTGCCAGCAGCCCCACTTTCTTAGTAGCGGGGGATCCGGGGACCCAGTACTTC.

The chain is built from TRBV2 and TRBJ1-4, with 8 bases fitting TRBD1. The CDR3 contains 14 residues. Per the germline V gene, CDR1 is SNHLY and CDR2 is FYNNEI. Unmatched junction bases numbered 8, after V lost 6 bases and J lost 8 bases. This CDR3 reads CASSATGDGEKLFF. CDR3 bases: TGTGCCAGCAGCGCGACAGGGGATGGCGAAAAACTGTTTTTT.

The chain is built from TRBV7-2 and TRBJ1-3; D gene ambiguous. The V gene's germline CDR1 is SGHTA and CDR2 FQGNSA. The CDR3 extends over 15 amino acids. Trimming removed 7 bases at V and 5 bases at J, with 18 bases between. The CDR3 sequence is CASNRQGGGRNTIYF. For the CDR3, the DNA is TGTGCCAGCAACCGACAAGGAGGCGGACGAAACACCATATATTTT.

V gene TRBV5-6 combines with J gene TRBJ2-1; the match to TRBD2 covers 13 bases. With V trimmed by 4 bases and J by 9 bases, 10 bases remained unmatched. CDR1 SGHDT and CDR2 YYEEEE come from the germline V gene. The CDR3 contains 16 residues. The CDR3 DNA reads TGTGCCAGCAGCGCCCTACTAGCGGGGGGGCAGACTGAGCAGTTCTTC. It translates to CASSALLAGGQTEQFF.